Following are 20 T cell receptor beta chains from one sample sequenced in a study of siplizumab effects on memory and regulatory T cells. Sequenced by immunoSEQ multiplex PCR; TCRdb stores in-frame clones only, minus some. The profile shows approximately 28,000 clones, 80% to 90% of them singletons. Material for sequencing was memory CD4+ T cells sorted from blood. The receptors here all came from a human donor in good health.

A few counts support this clone. The sample contains more than one DNA sequence encoding this CDR3. The gene calls are TRBV19 and TRBJ2-5, with D perhaps TRBD1 (5 bases). Trimming shortened V by 5 bases and J by 2 bases, and 9 bases separated the two germline ends. From germline, CDR1 is LNHDA and CDR2 SQIVND (reference sequence). The CDR3 spans 13 residues. The CDR3 spells CASSPDRQETQYF. The CDR3 DNA sequence: TGTGCCAGTAGTCCCGACAGACAAGAGACCCAGTACTTC.

The J gene is TRBJ1-4, the V gene TRBV18; D uncertain. The CDR3 covers 15 residues. CDR1 is KGHSH, CDR2 LQKENI, per germline. V dropped 0 bases and J dropped 7 bases, with 12 bases sitting between them. Here the CDR3 reads CASSPPTSVSEKLFF. The CDR3 DNA reads TGTGCCAGCTCACCACCAACCTCGGTTAGTGAAAAACTGTTTTTT.

The rearrangement joins TRBV19 to TRBJ2-5; 9 bases agree with TRBD1. This CDR3 comprises 16 residues. With V trimmed by 3 bases and J by 2 bases, 7 bases remained unmatched. Per the germline V gene, CDR1 is LNHDA and CDR2 is SQIVND (reference sequence). The CDR3, as DNA: TGTGCCAGTAGTATTTTGGGACAGGGACCACAAGAGACCCAGTACTTC. It codes for CASSILGQGPQETQYF.

J is TRBJ1-1 and V is TRBV7-2; the D gene is possibly TRBD1 (5 bases). Trimming took 0 bases from V and 4 from J, leaving 9 bases between them. The CDR3 spans 14 residues. Looked up from germline, CDR1 is SGHTA and CDR2 is FQGNSA. The CDR3, as DNA: TGTGCCAGCAGCTTAGCGCGCCAGGGCACTGAAGCTTTCTTT. It yields the protein CASSLARQGTEAFF.

V is TRBV19 and J is TRBJ2-5; 12 bases agree with TRBD2. Germline assignment: CDR1 LNHDA and CDR2 SQIVND (reference sequence). The CDR3 length is 18 residues. V trimming: 3 bases; J trimming: 5 bases; junction bases outside the gene matches: 13. For the CDR3, the DNA is TGTGCCAGTAGTATGGCCCGCGTTCTAGCGGGAGGGGGGGAGACCCAGTACTTC. As protein: CASSMARVLAGGGETQYF.

The chain links TRBV29-1 to TRBJ2-5; D remains unclear. This CDR3 has 12 amino acids. Trimming took off 6 bases at V and 2 bases at J, with 10 bases between the two ends. The germline gives CDR1 SQVTM, CDR2 ANQGSEA. CDR3 nucleotide sequence: TGCAGCGTATCCTATAAACAAGAGACCCAGTACTTC. Encoded protein: CSVSYKQETQYF.

This sequence joins TRBV2 and TRBJ2-3, with 7 bases aligning to TRBD2. From germline, CDR1 is SNHLY and CDR2 FYNNEI. J gave up 4 bases and V 9 bases, and 1 base lay outside the gene matches. CDR3 length: 11 amino acids. Written as DNA, the CDR3 is TGTGCCAGAGGGAGGGCAGATACGCAGTATTTT. Encoded protein: CARGRADTQYF.

The V call is TRBV5-6, the J call TRBJ2-5; 8 bases are shared with TRBD1. Losses at the gene ends were 0 bases for V and 5 bases for J; bases not matched to a gene: 6. Germline V lookup: CDR1 SGHDT, CDR2 YYEEEE. There are 15 residues in the CDR3. The CDR3 reads CASSLGTGLMETQYF. DNA for the CDR3: TGTGCCAGCAGCTTGGGGACAGGGTTGATGGAGACCCAGTACTTC.

J is TRBJ1-1 and V is TRBV6-1; TRBD1 is a possible D gene (6 bases). Germline CDR1 and CDR2: MNHNS and SASEGT. CDR3 length equals 14 residues. Trimming took 8 bases from V and 5 from J, leaving 18 bases between them. The CDR3, as DNA: TGTGCCAGCGGCGAGATATTTAGGGGGACTGAAGCTTTCTTT. Amino acids: CASGEIFRGTEAFF.

Written as DNA, the CDR3 is TGTGCCAGCTCACTGAGTGCGCGGGAAAAACTGTTTTTT. It codes for CASSLSAREKLFF. The rearrangement joins TRBV18 to TRBJ1-4; D is unclear. Germline loops: CDR1 KGHSH, CDR2 LQKENI. CDR3 size: 13 residues. V was cut by 4 bases and J by 8 bases, with 11 bases left in between.

CDR3 amino acids: CASSLGGRLQYEQYF. The CDR3 DNA sequence: TGTGCCAGCAGCTTAGGGGGACGGTTGCAGTACGAGCAGTACTTC. This sequence joins TRBV11-1 and TRBJ2-7; D is tentatively TRBD1 or TRBD2 (5 bases each). Per the germline V gene, CDR1 is SGHAT and CDR2 is FQDESV (reference sequence). The CDR3 runs to 15 residues. Trimming took off 1 base at V and 4 bases at J, with 14 bases between the two ends.

The chain couples TRBV6-5 to TRBJ1-1; no clear D gene. Per the germline V gene, CDR1 is MNHEY and CDR2 is SVGAGI. This CDR3 is built from 15 residues. Trimming took 4 bases from V and 0 from J, leaving 12 bases between them. The CDR3 is CASSFVGPLNTEAFF. The CDR3 DNA follows: TGTGCCAGCAGTTTTGTAGGACCCCTGAACACTGAAGCTTTCTTT.

The chain uses TRBV4-2 and TRBJ2-1, with D unclear. The CDR3 sequence is 14 residues long. The ends were cut back, 0 bases at V and 4 bases at J, with 7 bases in the middle. Germline lookup yields CDR1 LGHNA and CDR2 YNFKEQ. The CDR3 here is CASSQDPVYNEQFF. CDR3 sequence (DNA): TGTGCCAGCAGCCAAGACCCGGTTTACAATGAGCAGTTCTTC.

This chain uses TRBV7-9 with TRBJ2-4; TRBD1 matches at 8 bases. The CDR3 consists of 15 residues. With 5 bases clipped from V and 4 bases from J, the junction kept 7 bases outside the gene matches. Looked up from germline, CDR1 is SEHNR and CDR2 is FQNEAQ (reference sequence). The CDR3, as DNA: TGTGCCAGCAGCCCCACAGGGGGAACTAAAAACATTCAGTACTTC. It is translated as CASSPTGGTKNIQYF.

This chain uses TRBV15 with TRBJ1-3; unclear D gene. Trimming took off 5 bases at V and 4 bases at J, with 9 bases between the two ends. CDR3 length: 13 amino acids. The germline CDR1 and CDR2 sequences are LNHNV and YYDKDF (reference sequence). This CDR3 reads CATSGGRGNTIYF. Written as DNA, the CDR3 is TGTGCCACCAGCGGAGGCAGGGGAAACACCATATATTTT.

Here the CDR3 reads CASSSSPGANEKLFF. The CDR3 DNA sequence: TGTGCCAGCAGTTCATCCCCAGGGGCTAATGAAAAACTGTTTTTT. J is TRBJ1-4 and V is TRBV28, with a tentative D call TRBD1 (6 bases). Trimming cost V 4 bases and J 3 bases, with 12 bases left between them. The CDR3 runs to 15 residues. From germline, CDR1 is MDHEN and CDR2 SYDVKM. Full variable domain (remainder filled in from reference TRBV28 and TRBJ1-4): DVKVTQSSRYLVKRTGEKVFLECVQDMDHENMFWYRQDPGLGLRLIYFSYDVKMKEKGDIPEGYSVSREKKERFSLILESASTNQTSMYLCASSSSPGANEKLFFGSGTQLSVL.

Only a few counts were recorded for this clone. V is TRBV29-1 and J is TRBJ1-1; maybe TRBD1 (6 bases). V was cut by 3 bases and J by 11 bases, with 16 bases left in between. The germline CDR1 and CDR2 sequences are SQVTM and ANQGSEA. The CDR3 has 12 residues. This chain's CDR3 is CSVDGGTSNAFF. The CDR3 DNA is TGCAGCGTTGATGGGGGGACATCGAACGCTTTCTTT.

The gene calls are TRBV2 and TRBJ1-5; 9 bases match TRBD1. With 5 bases clipped from V and 7 bases from J, the junction kept 9 bases outside the gene matches. Germline V gene lookup returns CDR1 SNHLY and CDR2 FYNNEI. This CDR3 comprises 15 residues. CDR3 sequence: CASSRRDREGQPQHF. In DNA form, the CDR3 reads TGTGCCAGCAGTCGCCGGGACAGGGAGGGCCAGCCCCAGCATTTT. The variable domain in full, with the rest retrieved from reference TRBV2 and TRBJ1-5, is EPEVTQTPSHQVTQMGQEVILRCVPISNHLYFYWYRQILGQKVEFLVSFYNNEISEKSEIFDDQFSVERPDGSNFTLKIRSTKLEDSAMYFCASSRRDREGQPQHFGDGTRLSIL.

The chain joins TRBV7-8 to TRBJ2-7; possibly TRBD2 for D (5 bases). V was cut by 3 bases and J by 0 bases, with 18 bases left in between. The CDR3 loop spans 17 amino acids. Germline CDR1 and CDR2: SGHVS and FQNEAQ. CDR3 amino acids: CASSFVTQPTSSYEQYF. The CDR3 DNA sequence: TGTGCCAGCAGCTTTGTGACACAGCCTACTAGCTCCTACGAGCAGTACTTC.

The chain combines TRBV29-1 with TRBJ2-3; 7 positions agree with TRBD2. The CDR3 has 11 amino acids. Germline V gene sequence: CDR1 SQVTM, CDR2 ANQGSEA. The V and J ends lost 8 bases and 5 bases, in that order; junction bases with no gene match: 4. The CDR3 bases are TGCAGCATTGGGAGGGGAGATACGCAGTATTTT. It yields the protein CSIGRGDTQYF.